The clone carrying this T cell receptor beta chain appeared a few times. Its matching antigen is unknown. Sequencing targeted expressed TCRB transcripts, as all isolated RNA had been reverse transcribed. Here immunoSEQ multiplex PCR was the method, and the copy in TCRdb shows in-frame clones only, minus some. The data contain roughly 170,000 clones, about an eighth of them seen just once; the ten biggest clones take up approximately 0.62%. This CDR3 region has 15 residues. V dropped 6 bases and J dropped 4 bases, with 17 bases sitting between them. Germline CDR1 is MDHEN and CDR2 is SYDVKM. All sorted populations exceeded 95% purity. The data originate from a study of beta chain features in type 1 diabetes. Study-level background: Sorted cells from all samples, numbering 107,917,701, were examined.

Points from the study as a whole: Compared to healthy donors, patients appeared to have naive, central memory and Treg TCRB repertoires that were more alike. Shortening that was moderate but significant affected the TCRB CDR3s of Type 1 diabetes patients in all four CD4+ subsets.

Source material: central memory CD4+ T cells from blood. The genes are TRBV28 and TRBJ2-3, with D possibly matching TRBD1 (6 bases). The sequence was collected from a woman aged 18 to 35 in good health. In DNA, the CDR3 is TGTGCCAGCAGGCCCTCCAGGGGTCCGGCAGATACGCAGTATTTT. Its translation is CASRPSRGPADTQYF.